Presented here are 11 T cell receptor beta chains from one specimen sequenced in a study of T cell responses to AZD1222 COVID-19 vaccine. Only in-frame clones appear in the TCRdb table, and some are missing; sequencing was by immunoSEQ multiplex PCR. The data contain around 150,000 clones, 94% of them singletons. Sequencing was performed on peripheral blood, taken on day 0 of AZD1222 vaccination. Source of these receptors: an adult in good health.

The chain has TRBV3-1 (or the pseudogene TRBV3-2) and TRBJ2-5; D may correspond to TRBD1 or TRBD2 (6 bases each). In germline, CDR1 is LGHDT, CDR2 YNNKEL (reference sequence). CDR3 length equals 21 residues. With 0 bases removed from V and 4 bases from J, the gap between germline ends came to 30 bases. CDR3 coding DNA: TGTGCCAGCAGCCAAGAATCGGAATGGGGGAACCGGAGGGGGAGTGGAGAGACCCAGTACTTC. It yields the protein CASSQESEWGNRRGSGETQYF.

This sequence joins TRBV6-4 and TRBJ2-2; D is uncertain. The CDR3 totals 14 residues. The germline V gene encodes CDR1 MRHNA and CDR2 SNTAGT. V lost 8 bases and J lost 2, with 12 bases in between. In nucleotides, the CDR3 is TGTGCCAGCTCCCCCTTTGGAAACACCGGGGAGCTGTTTTTT. This encodes CASSPFGNTGELFF.

As DNA, the CDR3 is TGCGCCAGCAGCTTGGAGAAGACCACAGATACGCAGTATTTT. It is translated as CASSLEKTTDTQYF. The rearrangement joins TRBV5-1 to TRBJ2-3; D gene uncertain. The CDR3 sequence is 14 residues long. Trimming cost V 0 bases and J 2 bases, with 7 bases left between them. Per germline, CDR1 SGHRS and CDR2 YFSETQ.

This chain joins TRBV28 and TRBJ1-2; D is unresolved. Germline lookup yields CDR1 MDHEN and CDR2 SYDVKM. This CDR3 is built from 15 residues. With 5 bases removed from V and 4 bases from J, the gap between germline ends came to 17 bases. The CDR3 is CASSRTIGTSYGYTF. In nucleotides, the CDR3 is TGTGCCAGCAGTCGGACCATCGGCACATCCTATGGCTACACCTTC.

Here the CDR3 reads CASSFAAGTGYTF. The DNA for the CDR3 is TGTGCCAGCAGTTTCGCCGCAGGGACTGGCTACACCTTC. The chain combines TRBV28 with TRBJ1-2; TRBD1 might be the D (5 bases). Per the germline V gene, CDR1 is MDHEN and CDR2 is SYDVKM. Trimming took 3 bases from V and 7 from J, leaving 12 bases between them. CDR3 size: 13 residues.

This clone came up once. The V call is TRBV12-3 or TRBV12-4, the J call TRBJ1-1; no definite D call. V lost 4 bases to trimming and J lost 1 base, with 7 bases between them. This CDR3 contains 13 residues. The CDR3 is CASSSYKNTEAFF. The DNA of the CDR3 is TGTGCCAGCAGTTCATACAAGAACACTGAAGCTTTCTTT.

This clone was counted a single time. The J gene is TRBJ2-7, the V gene TRBV3-1 (or the pseudogene TRBV3-2); D possibly matches TRBD1 or TRBD2 (5 bases each). The CDR3 runs 19 residues. Germline lookup yields CDR1 LGHDT and CDR2 YNNKEL (reference sequence). Trimming removed 5 bases from V and 6 bases from J, with 32 bases in between. The CDR3 nucleotides read TGTGCCAGCAGCGACGCGCCGGGACGGAAGCTCGTAGTAAGGGGCGAGCAGTACTTC. Translating it yields CASSDAPGRKLVVRGEQYF.

In nucleotides, the CDR3 is TGTGCCAGCAGCTTACGGAGCGGGAGGGCCAGGGTAAATGAGCAGTTCTTC. Amino acid sequence: CASSLRSGRARVNEQFF. This chain uses TRBV5-8 with TRBJ2-1; 10 bases are a match to TRBD2. Germline V gives CDR1 SGHTS, CDR2 YDEGEE. Unmatched junction bases numbered 12, after V lost 2 bases and J lost 7 bases. This CDR3 has 17 residues.

V gene TRBV29-1 combines with J gene TRBJ2-7; a possible D gene is TRBD1 (6 bases). The CDR3 totals 13 residues. The V gene's germline CDR1 is SQVTM and CDR2 ANQGSEA. Trimming cost V 4 bases and J 2 bases, with 12 bases left between them. The CDR3 coding sequence is TGCAGCGTTGCCAGGGGCACACCCTACGAGCAGTACTTC. As protein: CSVARGTPYEQYF.

The V gene is TRBV6-6, the J gene TRBJ2-1, with D unclear. CDR1 MNHNY and CDR2 SVGAGI come from the germline V gene (reference sequence). Between the trimmed V and J ends, which lost 7 bases and 9 bases, there was a span of 10 bases. The CDR3 is 11 amino acids. CDR3 region: CASIKESEQFF. CDR3 bases: TGTGCCAGCATCAAGGAGAGTGAGCAGTTCTTC.

In this sample, this clone turned up once. The rearrangement joins TRBV28 to TRBJ1-2; D is uncertain. The CDR3 spans 11 residues. Germline CDR1 MDHEN, CDR2 SYDVKM. V was pared by 8 bases and J by 7 bases, with 11 bases between. The CDR3 DNA follows: TGTGCCAGCGGGAGGGATCTTGGCTACACCTTC. Amino acid sequence: CASGRDLGYTF.